Each of the 26 T cell receptor beta chains below was sequenced from the same sample in a study of OX40 agonist ivuxolimab in advanced cancers. TCRdb's copy holds only in-frame clones and misses some; the assay was immunoSEQ multiplex PCR. The sample has tens of thousands of clones, around 90% seen once. This material consisted of CD4+ or CD8+ T cells sorted from blood, taken in a trial of the OX40 agonist ivuxolimab. The source of these receptors is an adult with an advanced solid tumor such as melanoma, head and neck, liver or kidney cancer.

The chain has TRBV2 and TRBJ2-1; D may correspond to TRBD1 or TRBD2 (5 bases each). Trimming removed 8 bases from V and 5 bases from J, with 16 bases in between. CDR3 size: 14 residues. The germline CDR1 and CDR2 sequences are SNHLY and FYNNEI. The chain's CDR3 is CASEGSLGDNEQFF. The CDR3 DNA follows: TGTGCCAGCGAGGGGTCGCTCGGGGACAATGAGCAGTTCTTC.

The chain joins TRBV7-9 to TRBJ2-7; D unclear. This CDR3 region has 17 residues. The germline V gene has CDR1 SEHNR and CDR2 FQNEAQ (reference sequence). Trimming left V 4 bases short and J 2 bases short, with 21 bases between. The CDR3 is CASSSPRPDRQAYEQYF. The CDR3, as DNA: TGTGCCAGCAGCTCTCCCCGCCCGGACCGTCAAGCCTACGAGCAGTACTTC.

The V call is TRBV7-9, the J call TRBJ1-2; tentative D call: TRBD1 (5 bases). The germline V gene has CDR1 SEHNR and CDR2 FQNEAQ (reference sequence). Trimming cost V 5 bases and J 5 bases, with 15 bases left between them. This CDR3 has 14 residues. The CDR3 region has the DNA TGTGCCAGCAGCCCCCTCGGGGGGACTTATGGCTACACCTTC. The encoded protein is CASSPLGGTYGYTF.

The CDR3 region is CASSLGVGGGYEQYV. In nucleotides, the CDR3 is TGTGCCAGCAGCTTAGGGGTTGGGGGCGGCTACGAGCAGTACGTC. V and J are TRBV7-2 and TRBJ2-7; maybe TRBD1 (6 bases). Trimming pared 1 base from V and 3 bases from J, leaving 13 bases between. CDR1 SGHTA and CDR2 FQGNSA come from the germline V gene. The CDR3 has 15 residues.

The chain carries TRBV28 and TRBJ2-2, with 8 positions matching TRBD2. The CDR3 spans 16 residues. The J segment lost 4 bases and the V segment lost 5 bases, leaving 9 bases of the junction unmatched. In germline, CDR1 is MDHEN, CDR2 SYDVKM. The CDR3 region is CASSTTLAGPTGELFF. The CDR3 DNA sequence: TGTGCCAGCAGTACGACCTTAGCGGGGCCCACCGGGGAGCTGTTTTTT. Based on the CDR3 plus reference TRBV28 and TRBJ2-2, the full variable domain is DVKVTQSSRYLVKRTGEKVFLECVQDMDHENMFWYRQDPGLGLRLIYFSYDVKMKEKGDIPEGYSVSREKKERFSLILESASTNQTSMYLCASSTTLAGPTGELFFGEGSRLTVL.

The chain uses TRBV19 and TRBJ1-5, with 7 bases identical to TRBD1. The germline CDR1 and CDR2 sequences are LNHDA and SQIVND (reference sequence). V shed 8 bases and J 0 bases; nucleotides not matched to a gene: 16. The CDR3 contains 18 residues. CDR3 loop: CASQPGRGATYSNQPQHF. Written as DNA, the CDR3 is TGTGCCAGTCAGCCGGGCAGGGGGGCGACTTATAGCAATCAGCCCCAGCATTTT.

The chain recombines TRBV11-3 with TRBJ2-2, with D possibly being TRBD1 (5 bases). In germline, CDR1 is SGHNT, CDR2 YENEEA. Trimming removed 3 bases at V and 1 base at J, with 18 bases between. The CDR3 contains 18 residues. The CDR3 bases are TGTGCCAGCAGCTTCACCCAGGGATTTGGGCTGAACACCGGGGAGCTGTTTTTT. Translation: CASSFTQGFGLNTGELFF. The full variable domain, with the rest looked up from reference TRBV11-3 and TRBJ2-2, is EAGVVQSPRYKIIEKKQPVAFWCNPISGHNTLYWYLQNLGQGPELLIRYENEEAVDDSQLPKDRFSAERLKGVDSTLKIQPAELGDSAVYLCASSFTQGFGLNTGELFFGEGSRLTVL.

V usage is TRBV6-1 and J usage is TRBJ1-2; D is possibly TRBD1 (5 bases). Germline assignment: CDR1 MNHNS and CDR2 SASEGT. The CDR3 is 17 amino acids. Trimming removed 2 bases from V and 2 bases from J, with 18 bases in between. CDR3: CASSEPKAGIANYGYTF. The CDR3 region has the DNA TGTGCCAGCAGTGAACCTAAAGCAGGGATAGCGAACTATGGCTACACCTTC.

The V gene is TRBV6-5, the J gene TRBJ2-2; a weak D match, TRBD2 (6 bases). Trimming pared 2 bases from V and 2 bases from J, leaving 6 bases between. The length of the CDR3 is 14 residues. Per the germline V gene, CDR1 is MNHEY and CDR2 is SVGAGI. CDR3 DNA sequence: TGTGCCAGCAGTTACGGACTAAACACCGGGGAGCTGTTTTTT. It codes for CASSYGLNTGELFF.

A word on this clone: Other DNA sequences within the sample encode an identical CDR3. The rearrangement joins TRBV9 to TRBJ1-1; a weak D match, TRBD1 (6 bases). V dropped 0 bases and J dropped 5 bases, with 8 bases sitting between them. CDR1 is SGDLS, CDR2 YYNGEE, per germline. There are 13 residues in the CDR3. This chain's CDR3 is CASSVGGATEAFF. The CDR3 DNA reads TGTGCCAGCAGCGTAGGGGGGGCAACTGAAGCTTTCTTT.

V usage is TRBV4-2 and J usage is TRBJ1-2; weak D call: TRBD1 (6 bases). Trimming pared 3 bases from V and 0 bases from J, leaving 20 bases between. Germline V gene lookup returns CDR1 LGHNA and CDR2 YNFKEQ. The CDR3 sequence is 18 residues long. As DNA, the CDR3 is TGTGCCAGCAGCCATACCGTCCTAGGACAGACATCTAACTATGGCTACACCTTC. This translates into CASSHTVLGQTSNYGYTF.

This clone occurred once. This chain links TRBV11-2 with TRBJ2-7; D call uncertain. CDR1 and CDR2 (germline): SGHAT, FQNNGV. There are 12 residues in the CDR3. Trimming removed 1 base at V and 7 bases at J, with 8 bases between. Here the CDR3 DNA reads TGTGCCAGCAGCTTAGCCCCCGGGGAGCAGTACGTC. It is translated as CASSLAPGEQYV.

This rearrangement joins TRBV4-3 to TRBJ2-2; D may be TRBD2 (6 bases). Germline V CDR1 and CDR2: LGHNA, YSLEER. V was clipped by 0 bases and J by 6 bases, with 17 bases between them. The CDR3 length is 17 residues. In DNA, the CDR3 is TGCGCCAGCAGCCAAGATTTATCGGGACTCCCCTCCGGGGAGCTGTTTTTT. The encoded protein is CASSQDLSGLPSGELFF.

V and J are TRBV6-6 and TRBJ2-7, with D possibly being TRBD1 (6 bases). V lost 9 bases and J lost 3, with 15 bases in between. Germline CDR1 reads MNHNY; CDR2 reads SVGAGI (reference sequence). The CDR3 is made up of 13 amino acids. The CDR3 spells CASRTASDYEQYV. CDR3 sequence (DNA): TGTGCCAGTCGGACAGCCTCCGACTACGAGCAGTACGTC.

The chain has TRBV19 and TRBJ2-5; perhaps TRBD1 as D (5 bases). Germline V gene sequence: CDR1 LNHDA, CDR2 SQIVND (reference sequence). The CDR3 contains 13 residues. Deletions cut 2 bases from V and 11 bases from J, with 15 bases between. The CDR3 DNA sequence: TGTGCCAGTAGTATATCGGAGACAGCCCAACAGTACTTC. Its translation: CASSISETAQQYF.

The chain links TRBV30 to TRBJ2-3; no firm D call. CDR1 is GTSNPN and CDR2 is SVGIG in the germline V gene (reference sequence). This CDR3 contains 12 residues. V lost 0 bases and J lost 5, with 6 bases in between. The CDR3 sequence: CAWSVLVDTQYF. CDR3 DNA: TGTGCCTGGAGTGTACTCGTAGATACGCAGTATTTT.

This clone occurred a few times. J is TRBJ1-4 and V is TRBV11-1; D is uncertain. Trimming took 6 bases from V and 7 from J, leaving 12 bases between them. Germline values: CDR1 SGHAT, CDR2 FQDESV (reference sequence). The CDR3 spans 13 residues. The CDR3 coding sequence is TGTGCCAGCAGACAGAGGTTGGGTGAAAAACTGTTTTTT. Its translation is CASRQRLGEKLFF.

This clone was recorded once. The rearrangement uses TRBV10-2 and TRBJ1-1, with TRBD1 as a possible D gene (5 bases). Germline V lookup: CDR1 WSHSY, CDR2 SAAADI. This CDR3 spans 14 amino acids. V was cut by 8 bases and J by 8 bases, with 21 bases left in between. The CDR3 reads CASVSPQGPLEAFF. CDR3 coding DNA: TGCGCCAGCGTTTCCCCCCAGGGACCTCTCGAAGCTTTCTTT.

This clone has a single count. The V gene is TRBV5-8, the J gene TRBJ2-5, with D uncertain. With the DNA end fitting TRBJ2-7 better, the J assignment may be wrong. This CDR3 spans 13 amino acids. CDR1 is SGHTS, CDR2 YDEGEE, per germline. The CDR3 spells CASSLSESYEQYF. The CDR3 coding sequence is TGTGCCAGCAGCTTGAGTGAGTCCTACGAGCAGTACTTC.

The chain couples TRBV27 to TRBJ2-7, with TRBD2 identical over 13 bases. V shed 8 bases and J 5 bases; nucleotides not matched to a gene: 6. Germline V gene lookup returns CDR1 MNHEY and CDR2 SMNVEV (reference sequence). This CDR3 is 14 amino acids long. The CDR3 nucleotides read TGTGCCAGCGGCCAGGGACTAGCGGGACACGAGCAGTACTTC. Protein product: CASGQGLAGHEQYF.

The chain links TRBV2 to TRBJ2-3; 8 bases match TRBD1. The CDR3 is made up of 16 amino acids. V trimming: 6 bases; J trimming: 2 bases; junction bases outside the gene matches: 10. Germline lookup yields CDR1 SNHLY and CDR2 FYNNEI. CDR3 in amino acids: CASSGGGTGNTDTQYF. The CDR3 DNA follows: TGTGCCAGCAGCGGTGGCGGGACAGGCAACACAGATACGCAGTATTTT.

The chain joins TRBV29-1 to TRBJ2-7; D uncertain. The CDR3 length is 15 residues. V lost 0 bases and J lost 5, with 17 bases in between. The germline CDR1 and CDR2 sequences are SQVTM and ANQGSEA. The CDR3 loop reads CSVEDRDGLFHEQYF. Here the CDR3 DNA reads TGCAGCGTTGAAGACCGAGACGGCCTTTTTCACGAGCAGTACTTC.

The chain links TRBV2 to TRBJ2-2; TRBD1 might be the D (6 bases). V was shortened by 7 bases and J by 5 bases, with 11 bases between the two germline ends. The CDR3 contains 13 residues. Germline loops: CDR1 SNHLY, CDR2 FYNNEI. CDR3 bases: TGTGCCAGCAAACAGGGCGGAACCGGGGAGCTGTTTTTT. Protein: CASKQGGTGELFF. The full variable domain, completed using reference TRBV2 and TRBJ2-2, is EPEVTQTPSHQVTQMGQEVILRCVPISNHLYFYWYRQILGQKVEFLVSFYNNEISEKSEIFDDQFSVERPDGSNFTLKIRSTKLEDSAMYFCASKQGGTGELFFGEGSRLTVL.

The chain recombines TRBV7-9 with TRBJ2-5, with D unclear. Germline CDR1 is SEHNR and CDR2 is FQNEAQ (reference sequence). The ends were cut back, 2 bases at V and 1 base at J, with 14 bases in the middle. The CDR3 length is 16 residues. The CDR3 DNA sequence: TGTGCCAGCAGCTTACCGAACAGCGAAACCCAAGAGACCCAGTACTTC. Translation gives CASSLPNSETQETQYF.

The chain uses TRBV4-3 and TRBJ2-2; D is unclear. In germline, CDR1 is LGHNA, CDR2 YSLEER. Trimming removed 0 bases from V and 7 bases from J, with 12 bases in between. The CDR3 sequence is 15 residues long. The CDR3 DNA follows: TGCGCCAGCAGCCAAGATCGCTTCCGAGTCGGGGAGCTGTTTTTT. Translated: CASSQDRFRVGELFF.

This sequence joins TRBV5-1 and TRBJ2-3; 7 bases map to TRBD1. The V gene end was trimmed by 4 bases and the J gene end by 5 bases; junction bases not matched to a gene: 7. The germline V gene has CDR1 SGHRS and CDR2 YFSETQ. The CDR3 consists of 14 residues. CDR3 sequence: CASSPQGRRDTQYF. CDR3 DNA: TGCGCCAGCAGCCCACAGGGGCGTCGAGATACGCAGTATTTT.